Included here is one TCR beta chain sequence, with context. Its matching antigen is unknown. Assay: immunoSEQ multiplex PCR; the TCRdb copy retains only in-frame clones and omits some. The sample holds 30,000 to 35,000 clones, 73% seen once. ViraFEST assay sequencing came after antigen-specific CD4+ T cells were expanded with viral peptide pools. At the end of 9 to 11 days of culture, CD4+ T cells were isolated. The vaccine recipients had no prior SARS-CoV-2 infection, with negative nucleocapsid antibodies. This record belongs to a study of vaccination effects on CD4 cells after COVID-19. Study findings and constraints: In vaccinees who were healthy, merely 1 out of 255 vaccine-induced clones cross-reacted with common cold coronaviruses. Among infection- and vaccine-induced clones, marked clonal contraction occurred late after vaccination.

Between the trimmed V and J ends, which lost 4 bases and 1 base, there was a span of 19 bases. This CDR3 contains 16 residues. In germline, CDR1 is GTSNPN, CDR2 SVGIG (reference sequence). V gene TRBV30 combines with J gene TRBJ1-1; D perhaps matches TRBD1 (5 bases). The receptor was derived from a human donor who received a COVID-19 vaccine. The source material was CD4+ T cells from PBMCs cultured with HCoV-OC43 spike peptides, sampled before COVID-19 vaccination. Subset: HCoV-OC43 spike overlapping peptide pool stimulation. The CDR3 nucleotides are TGTGCCTGGATCGATAAACACGGGGGGAAGAACACTGAAGCTTTCTTT. It is translated as CAWIDKHGGKNTEAFF.